This record covers a single T cell receptor beta chain. The sample originates from a study of human T cells and chemical hapten exposure. MiXCR was run by TCRdb on the RACE reads, yielding one entry per CDR3 protein. The sample has 95,000 to 150,000 distinct CDR3 sequences; roughly 13% are singletons. V dropped 1 base and J dropped 5; count of bases not matched to a gene: 5. The CDR3 totals 15 residues. The germline V gene has CDR1 SGHDN and CDR2 FVKESK. Specified time point: pre-sensitization, week 0. Treatment in this sample: therapeutic diphenylcyclopropenone sensitization with weekly scalp DPC. The receptor was derived from a woman between 18 and 30 years old with alopecia areata. Some clones in this sample may be carry-over from other donors' samples. Source: whole blood, taken in connection with sensitization to the hapten diphenylcyclopropenone (DPC). The chain joins TRBV14 to TRBJ2-5; 9 positions match TRBD1. The CDR3 spells CASSQGQGVSETQYF. CDR3 bases: TGTGCCAGCAGCCAAGGACAGGGGGTCTCGGAGACCCAGTACTTC.